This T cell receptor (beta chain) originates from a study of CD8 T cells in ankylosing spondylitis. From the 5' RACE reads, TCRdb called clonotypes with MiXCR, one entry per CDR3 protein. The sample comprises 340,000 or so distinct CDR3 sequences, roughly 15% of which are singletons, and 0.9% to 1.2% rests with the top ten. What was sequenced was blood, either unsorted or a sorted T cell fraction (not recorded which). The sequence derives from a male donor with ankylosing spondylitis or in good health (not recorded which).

The CDR3 loop is CSVERQGPYGYTF. Written as DNA, the CDR3 is TGCAGCGTTGAACGACAGGGTCCCTATGGCTACACCTTC. The chain is built from TRBV29-1 and TRBJ1-2, with 7 positions matching TRBD1. Germline V gene data show CDR1 as SQVTM and CDR2 as ANQGSEA. With V trimmed by 2 bases and J by 4 bases, 4 bases remained unmatched. The length of the CDR3 is 13 residues.